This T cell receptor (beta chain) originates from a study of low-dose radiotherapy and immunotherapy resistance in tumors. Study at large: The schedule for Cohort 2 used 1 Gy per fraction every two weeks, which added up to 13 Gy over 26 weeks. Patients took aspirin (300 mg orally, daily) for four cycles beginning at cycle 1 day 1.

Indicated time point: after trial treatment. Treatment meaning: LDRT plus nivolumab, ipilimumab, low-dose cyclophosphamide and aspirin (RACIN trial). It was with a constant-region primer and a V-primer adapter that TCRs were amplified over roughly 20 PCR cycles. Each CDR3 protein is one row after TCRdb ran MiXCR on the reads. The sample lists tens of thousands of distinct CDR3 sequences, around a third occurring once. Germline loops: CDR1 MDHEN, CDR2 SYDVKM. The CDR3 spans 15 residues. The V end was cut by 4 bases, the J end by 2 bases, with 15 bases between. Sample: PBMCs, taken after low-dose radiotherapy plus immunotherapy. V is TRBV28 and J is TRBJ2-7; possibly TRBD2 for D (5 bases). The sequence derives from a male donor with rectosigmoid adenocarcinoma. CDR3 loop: CASSSPRGVAYEQYF. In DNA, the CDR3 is TGTGCCAGCAGTTCCCCCCGGGGTGTGGCCTACGAGCAGTACTTC.